Each of the 20 T cell receptor beta chains below was sequenced from the same sample in a study of cytomegalovirus exposure and HLA in healthy donors. Some clones are missing from TCRdb's copy, which holds only in-frame ones; the method was immunoSEQ multiplex PCR. This sample has 110,000 to 150,000 clones, with less than 95% found just once. The specimen sequenced was PBMCs. These receptors originate from a man between 18 and 35 years old in good health and CMV-seropositive.

This rearrangement joins TRBV5-6 to TRBJ2-7; TRBD1 matches at 8 bases. Germline V gene lookup returns CDR1 SGHDT and CDR2 YYEEEE. V was clipped by 0 bases and J by 4 bases; unmatched bases: 3. The CDR3 has 14 amino acids. The CDR3 reads CASSLDQGAYEQYF. As DNA, the CDR3 is TGTGCCAGCAGCTTGGATCAGGGGGCTTACGAGCAGTACTTC.

The chain has TRBV5-1 and TRBJ1-5; possible D gene TRBD1, 5 bases. The germline V and J ends were trimmed by 4 bases and 5 bases, with 13 bases remaining between them. The CDR3 is 14 residues long. Germline CDR1 reads SGHRS; CDR2 reads YFSETQ. CDR3 nucleotides: TGCGCCAGCAGCCCCCGGGGGGGGGATCAGCCCCAGCATTTT. It is translated as CASSPRGGDQPQHF. Using reference TRBV5-1 and TRBJ1-5 for the parts outside the CDR3, the full variable domain is KAGVTQTPRYLIKTRGQQVTLSCSPISGHRSVSWYQQTPGQGLQFLFEYFSETQRNKGNFPGRFSGRQFSNSRSEMNVSTLELGDSALYLCASSPRGGDQPQHFGDGTRLSIL.

J is TRBJ2-7 and V is TRBV5-4; the match to TRBD2 covers 14 bases. Per germline, CDR1 SGHNT and CDR2 YYREEE (reference sequence). The CDR3 sequence is 17 residues long. The J segment lost 4 bases and the V segment lost 4 bases, leaving 10 bases of the junction unmatched. The CDR3 here is CASSEGLAGVGVYEQYF. CDR3 sequence (DNA): TGTGCCAGCAGCGAGGGACTAGCGGGAGTAGGAGTATACGAGCAGTACTTC. Drawing the rest from reference TRBV5-4 and TRBJ2-7, the complete variable domain is ETGVTQSPTHLIKTRGQQVTLRCSSQSGHNTVSWYQQALGQGPQFIFQYYREEENGRGNFPPRFSGLQFPNYSSELNVNALELDDSALYLCASSEGLAGVGVYEQYFGPGTRLTVT.

This sequence joins TRBV6-5 and TRBJ2-1, with TRBD2 identical over 9 bases. Germline V lookup: CDR1 MNHEY, CDR2 SVGAGI. The CDR3 is 15 residues long. J lost 7 bases, V lost 5 bases, and 9 bases had no gene match. As DNA, the CDR3 is TGTGCCAGCAGTACGCTAGCGGGGCTCCAAAATGAGCAGTTCTTC. Amino acids: CASSTLAGLQNEQFF.

This clone was seen a single time. The chain has TRBV29-1 and TRBJ2-6; D unclear. V was clipped by 0 bases and J by 0 bases, with 3 bases between them. Germline loops: CDR1 SQVTM, CDR2 ANQGSEA. The CDR3 totals 14 residues. As DNA, the CDR3 is TGCAGCGTTGAAGACGGCTCTGGGGCCAACGTCCTGACTTTC. Protein: CSVEDGSGANVLTF.

This clone was counted once. In DNA, the CDR3 is TGCGCCAGCAGCTTGGACAGTCTGGGTGAAGCTTTCTTT. Amino acids: CASSLDSLGEAFF. The rearrangement joins TRBV5-1 to TRBJ1-1; D is undetermined. V lost 0 bases to trimming and J lost 7 bases, with 10 bases between them. Germline V gives CDR1 SGHRS, CDR2 YFSETQ. CDR3 size: 13 residues.

This rearrangement joins TRBV29-1 to TRBJ2-7, with TRBD2 matching over 9 bases. The CDR3 covers 15 residues. V trimming: 3 bases; J trimming: 4 bases; junction bases outside the gene matches: 10. Germline V gene data show CDR1 as SQVTM and CDR2 as ANQGSEA. CDR3 DNA sequence: TGCAGCGTTGATCTAATGGGTAGCGGGAGTTACGAGCAGTACTTC. As protein: CSVDLMGSGSYEQYF.

This sequence joins TRBV6-1 and TRBJ1-2, with 7 bases lining up with TRBD1. Per the germline V gene, CDR1 is MNHNS and CDR2 is SASEGT. This CDR3 has 14 residues. Trimming at V came to 10 bases and at J to 5 bases, leaving 13 bases not matched to a gene. CDR3 loop: CATKGQAETYGYTF. CDR3 nucleotide sequence: TGTGCCACCAAAGGACAGGCGGAAACTTATGGCTACACCTTC.

The count of this clone is one. This chain connects TRBV30 to TRBJ1-2; TRBD1 matches at 7 bases. The CDR3 runs 14 residues. Germline V lookup: CDR1 GTSNPN, CDR2 SVGIG (reference sequence). The V segment lost 2 bases and the J segment 4 bases; nucleotides outside the gene matches: 7. The CDR3 DNA reads as TGTGCCTGGAGTCCGACAGGGCCCGTCTATGGCTACACCTTC. Protein product: CAWSPTGPVYGYTF.

This rearrangement joins TRBV4-2 to TRBJ2-3; D perhaps matches TRBD1 (5 bases). Germline values: CDR1 LGHNA, CDR2 YNFKEQ. There are 15 residues in the CDR3. V was cut by 0 bases and J by 6 bases, with 13 bases left in between. This CDR3 reads CASSQEQGRGDTQYF. The CDR3 DNA reads TGTGCCAGCAGCCAAGAGCAGGGAAGGGGCGATACGCAGTATTTT.

The gene calls are TRBV7-2 and TRBJ2-3; possible D gene TRBD1, 6 bases. This CDR3 has 15 amino acids. Trimming took 3 bases from V and 3 from J, leaving 13 bases between them. Germline V gene sequence: CDR1 SGHTA, CDR2 FQGNSA. CDR3 amino acids: CASSFQGPSTDTQYF. The CDR3 DNA reads as TGTGCCAGCAGCTTTCAGGGGCCGTCGACAGATACGCAGTATTTT.

The chain uses TRBV5-4 and TRBJ1-4, with D unclear. The germline V gene encodes CDR1 SGHNT and CDR2 YYREEE (reference sequence). The V gene lost 1 base and the J gene lost 8 bases, with 12 bases spanning the gap. CDR3 length: 14 amino acids. CDR3 in DNA: TGTGCCAGCAGCTTGAGCCAGGCTGGGGAAAAACTGTTTTTT. Translating gives CASSLSQAGEKLFF. Full variable domain (remainder filled in from reference TRBV5-4 and TRBJ1-4): ETGVTQSPTHLIKTRGQQVTLRCSSQSGHNTVSWYQQALGQGPQFIFQYYREEENGRGNFPPRFSGLQFPNYSSELNVNALELDDSALYLCASSLSQAGEKLFFGSGTQLSVL.

This clone was recorded once. This chain uses TRBV6-7 with TRBJ2-7; 7 bases fit TRBD1. TRBV6-7 is labeled an ORF, and its function is uncertain. This CDR3 spans 16 amino acids. Trimming removed 7 bases from V and 3 bases from J; junction bases left unmatched: 15. CDR3 DNA: TGTGCCAGCAATAGGACAACTCCGGGACAGAACTACGAGCAGTACTTC. The encoded protein is CASNRTTPGQNYEQYF.

The chain combines TRBV5-4 with TRBJ1-2; tentatively, D is TRBD1 (6 bases). The ends were cut back, 5 bases at V and 8 bases at J, with 22 bases in the middle. Germline V gene data show CDR1 as SGHNT and CDR2 as YYREEE (reference sequence). The CDR3 contains 15 residues. The CDR3, as DNA: TGTGCCAGCAGGGGAGGGGGAGACGGGTTCTGGGGCTACACCTTC. It is translated as CASRGGGDGFWGYTF.

The chain joins TRBV7-2 to TRBJ2-1, with a tentative D call TRBD1 (5 bases). The germline V gene encodes CDR1 SGHTA and CDR2 FQGNSA. V was shortened by 1 base and J by 2 bases, with 12 bases between the two germline ends. This CDR3 has 16 amino acids. CDR3 loop: CASSLDQGGAYNEQFF. CDR3 sequence (DNA): TGTGCCAGCAGCTTAGACCAGGGTGGAGCCTACAATGAGCAGTTCTTC.

This clone was detected once. The chain links TRBV27 to TRBJ1-5; perhaps TRBD1 as D (5 bases). Trimming cost V 3 bases and J 7 bases, with 10 bases left between them. CDR1 is MNHEY and CDR2 is SMNVEV in the germline V gene (reference sequence). This CDR3 is 13 amino acids long. CDR3 sequence (DNA): TGTGCCAGCAGTTTCGGGGGACGACAGCCCCAGCATTTT. Translation: CASSFGGRQPQHF.

The chain is built from TRBV2 and TRBJ2-7, with 7 bases identical to TRBD1. The CDR3 covers 14 residues. Germline V lookup: CDR1 SNHLY, CDR2 FYNNEI. V was pared by 6 bases and J by 5 bases, with 10 bases of the junction left unmatched. This CDR3 is CASRLGQLLDEQYF. The CDR3 coding sequence is TGTGCCAGCAGGTTGGGACAGCTATTAGACGAGCAGTACTTC.

The V and J genes are TRBV7-2 and TRBJ1-1; D not certain. V was trimmed by 1 base and J by 0 bases, leaving 15 bases between them. CDR1 and CDR2 from the germline V gene are SGHTA and FQGNSA. CDR3 length equals 17 residues. CDR3 sequence reads: CASSLERGPPMNTEAFF. DNA of the CDR3: TGTGCCAGCAGCTTAGAGAGAGGGCCGCCTATGAACACTGAAGCTTTCTTT.

The chain couples TRBV11-3 to TRBJ2-1, with 10 bases matching TRBD2. CDR1 is SGHNT and CDR2 is YENEEA in the germline V gene. J was trimmed by 13 bases and V by 4 bases; bases with no gene match: 7. The CDR3 covers 13 residues. The CDR3 loop is CASSSRAGGDQFF. CDR3 in DNA: TGTGCCAGCAGCTCTCGAGCGGGGGGGGACCAGTTCTTC.

This chain uses TRBV6-6 with TRBJ1-1; D call uncertain. The CDR3 length is 13 residues. Trimming left V 0 bases short and J 6 bases short, with 8 bases between. Germline V gene sequence: CDR1 MNHNY, CDR2 SVGAGI (reference sequence). The CDR3 sequence: CASSYSPGSEAFF. The CDR3 DNA is TGTGCCAGCAGTTACTCACCTGGCTCTGAAGCTTTCTTT.